This T cell receptor (beta chain) is drawn from a study of cytomegalovirus exposure and HLA in healthy donors. Across the whole study: The 120 or so validation repertoires were produced on the same platform as the 700 or so repertoires of the first cohort. This was reported in a later analysis. Study-level findings and limits: Among TCR sequences, most were rare, though some public TCRs appeared in many donors. As confirmed in vitro, three CMV-associated chains were specific for CMV antigens. The study put 150 to 200 TCR beta chains on its list as cytomegalovirus-associated.

Clones were read by immunoSEQ multiplex PCR, and TCRdb kept only the in-frame ones, dropping some. Altogether 130,000 or so clones are present, over 65% being singletons, with the ten largest covering about 2%. J lost 4 bases, V lost 6 bases, and 8 bases had no gene match. Germline CDR1 is ENHRY and CDR2 is SYGVKD. The CDR3 has 15 residues. For this clone: Its antigen is undetermined.

The chain links TRBV10-3 to TRBJ1-3; TRBD1 matches 8 bases. The source is a woman under 40 in good health and CMV-seronegative. Sequencing was done on a sample of PBMCs. The CDR3 here is CAIRPQGARGNTIYF. The CDR3 DNA reads as TGTGCCATCAGGCCTCAGGGGGCGCGAGGAAACACCATATATTTT.